Below are 19 T cell receptor beta chains sequenced from a single sample in a study of blood T cell repertoires in COVID-19. Sequenced by immunoSEQ multiplex PCR; TCRdb stores in-frame clones only, minus some. The sample includes roughly 200,000 clones, 65% to 90% of them seen just once. Sequencing input: PBMCs or T cells enriched from blood (not recorded which). These receptors all come from a man between 35 and 55 years old who had recovered from COVID-19.

The rearrangement links TRBV5-5 to TRBJ1-5; no definite D call. CDR1 SGHKS and CDR2 YYEKEE come from the germline V gene (reference sequence). Between the trimmed V and J ends, which lost 2 bases and 3 bases, there was a span of 9 bases. The CDR3 totals 14 residues. Here the CDR3 DNA reads TGTGCCAGCAGCTTTGAGTCTCCCAATCAGCCCCAGCATTTT. Translated, it gives CASSFESPNQPQHF.

V is TRBV27 and J is TRBJ2-7; a possible D gene is TRBD1 (6 bases). The V gene lost 4 bases and the J gene lost 4 bases, with 17 bases spanning the gap. The CDR3 has 15 amino acids. From germline, CDR1 is MNHEY and CDR2 SMNVEV (reference sequence). CDR3 residues: CASSSLSGTMYEQYV. CDR3 DNA: TGTGCCAGCAGTTCACTTTCCGGGACAATGTACGAGCAGTACGTC.

The chain links TRBV7-3 to TRBJ1-2; the match to TRBD1 covers 7 bases. The CDR3 is 13 amino acids. V lost 2 bases to trimming and J lost 8 bases; unmatched junction nucleotides: 5. Germline V gene lookup returns CDR1 SGHTA and CDR2 FQGTGA. This chain's CDR3 is CASSLQGGKGYTF. The DNA of the CDR3 is TGTGCCAGCAGCTTACAGGGGGGTAAAGGCTACACCTTC.

This clone was seen just once. V usage is TRBV7-8 and J usage is TRBJ1-6, with a weak D call TRBD1 (6 bases). This CDR3 has 15 residues. Germline CDR1 and CDR2: SGHVS and FQNEAQ. The V and J ends lost 5 bases and 5 bases respectively, with 13 bases between them. The CDR3 reads CASSVLQGDNSPLHF. CDR3 DNA: TGTGCCAGCAGCGTATTACAGGGAGATAATTCACCCCTCCACTTT.

This chain connects TRBV15 to TRBJ1-1; D not certain. This CDR3 has 16 residues. Trimming took off 5 bases at V and 3 bases at J, with 19 bases between the two ends. Germline V CDR1 and CDR2: LNHNV, YYDKDF (reference sequence). The CDR3 is CATSRRAENGDTEAFF. The CDR3 DNA sequence: TGTGCCACCAGCCGCCGAGCCGAAAACGGGGACACTGAAGCTTTCTTT.

The chain has TRBV28 and TRBJ1-2; 8 bases are shared with TRBD1. Germline values: CDR1 MDHEN, CDR2 SYDVKM. V lost 6 bases to trimming and J lost 5 bases; unmatched junction nucleotides: 5. There are 13 residues in the CDR3. DNA of the CDR3: TGTGCCAGCAGCCTGGGACAGGAGTATGGCTACACCTTC. Protein product: CASSLGQEYGYTF.

For this clone: Different DNA sequences within this sample yield the same CDR3. The chain uses TRBV4-3 and TRBJ2-1, with 7 bases fitting TRBD2. Trimming cost V 1 base and J 4 bases; bases outside gene matches: 4. Germline loops: CDR1 LGHNA, CDR2 YSLEER. The CDR3 is 15 residues long. Here the CDR3 reads CASSQGLAVYNEQFF. For the CDR3, the DNA is TGCGCCAGCAGCCAAGGGCTAGCGGTTTACAATGAGCAGTTCTTC.

The gene calls are TRBV3-1 (or the pseudogene TRBV3-2) and TRBJ1-1; D remains ambiguous. V was clipped by 1 base and J by 0 bases, with 12 bases between them. Germline values: CDR1 LGHDT, CDR2 YNNKEL (reference sequence). The CDR3 consists of 16 residues. CDR3 in amino acids: CASSQVLKELNTEAFF. The CDR3 DNA sequence: TGTGCCAGCAGCCAAGTATTAAAGGAGTTGAACACTGAAGCTTTCTTT.

J is TRBJ1-5 and V is TRBV11-2; 9 nucleotides line up with TRBD1. The CDR3 totals 13 residues. CDR1 is SGHAT and CDR2 is FQNNGV in the germline V gene. Trimming removed 4 bases from V and 7 bases from J; junction bases left unmatched: 2. The CDR3 DNA is TGTGCCAGCAGCTCCGACAGGGGGCAGCCCCAGCATTTT. Its protein product is CASSSDRGQPQHF.

The chain uses TRBV7-3 and TRBJ1-1; no reliable D call. Germline V gene sequence: CDR1 SGHTA, CDR2 FQGTGA. CDR3 length: 15 residues. V was trimmed by 2 bases and J by 5 bases, leaving 15 bases between them. CDR3 in amino acids: CASSLGMGGRTEAFF. Written as DNA, the CDR3 is TGTGCCAGCAGCTTAGGAATGGGCGGGAGGACTGAAGCTTTCTTT.

The chain combines TRBV2 with TRBJ2-2, with 12 bases aligning to TRBD1. The junction had 11 bases not matched to a gene; V was cut back by 6 bases and J by 6 bases. This CDR3 is 17 amino acids long. Germline lookup yields CDR1 SNHLY and CDR2 FYNNEI. The CDR3 reads CASSPWDRGLFAGELFF. The CDR3 nucleotides are TGTGCCAGCAGCCCATGGGACAGGGGGCTTTTCGCCGGGGAGCTGTTTTTT.

The chain is built from TRBV28 and TRBJ1-1; D remains unclear. V lost 2 bases and J lost 0, with 7 bases in between. This CDR3 comprises 14 residues. Germline CDR1 MDHEN, CDR2 SYDVKM. DNA of the CDR3: TGTGCCAGCAGTTTAACAGCTATGAACACTGAAGCTTTCTTT. Its translation: CASSLTAMNTEAFF.

The CDR3 DNA is TGCGCCAGCAGCAGGGGACAGGGCCCCGAAACTGAAGCTTTCTTT. The encoded protein is CASSRGQGPETEAFF. The chain links TRBV5-1 to TRBJ1-1; TRBD1 matches at 9 bases. V lost 4 bases and J lost 5; bases outside the gene matches: 9. Germline loops: CDR1 SGHRS, CDR2 YFSETQ. This CDR3 is 15 amino acids long.

This rearrangement joins TRBV28 to TRBJ2-3; 8 nucleotides match TRBD2. The CDR3 runs 14 residues. The germline V gene has CDR1 MDHEN and CDR2 SYDVKM. Trimming removed 4 bases from V and 7 bases from J; junction bases left unmatched: 7. In DNA form, the CDR3 reads TGTGCCAGCAGTTCCCCGGGGGGGGTTTATACGCAGTATTTT. Amino acids: CASSSPGGVYTQYF.

The chain uses TRBV28 and TRBJ2-7; D perhaps matches TRBD2 (5 bases). Germline lookup yields CDR1 MDHEN and CDR2 SYDVKM. V was shortened by 7 bases and J by 0 bases, with 10 bases between the two germline ends. The CDR3 length is 13 residues. CDR3 in DNA: TGTGCCAGCACCCCGGGGAGCTCCTACGAGCAGTACTTC. Translating gives CASTPGSSYEQYF.

This sequence joins TRBV29-1 and TRBJ2-3; possible D gene TRBD2, 6 bases. Deletions cut 0 bases from V and 6 bases from J, with 13 bases between. CDR1 is SQVTM and CDR2 is ANQGSEA in the germline V gene. This CDR3 has 14 residues. CDR3 protein: CSVEDRSGGDTQYF. CDR3 bases: TGCAGCGTTGAAGACCGTAGCGGAGGGGATACGCAGTATTTT.

V gene TRBV7-9 combines with J gene TRBJ2-1; 9 nucleotides match TRBD2. This CDR3 contains 17 residues. Germline CDR1 and CDR2: SEHNR and FQNEAQ (reference sequence). With 1 base clipped from V and 1 base from J, the junction kept 5 bases outside the gene matches. Written as DNA, the CDR3 is TGTGCCAGCAGCTTAGAGGGCGGGAGGGGTTCCTACAATGAGCAGTTCTTC. Translation gives CASSLEGGRGSYNEQFF. Full variable domain (rest looked up from reference TRBV7-9 and TRBJ2-1): DTGVSQNPRHKITKRGQNVTFRCDPISEHNRLYWYRQTLGQGPEFLTYFQNEAQLEKSRLLSDRFSAERPKGSFSTLEIQRTEQGDSAMYLCASSLEGGRGSYNEQFFGPGTRLTVL.

The chain couples TRBV28 to TRBJ2-6; 7 bases are shared with TRBD1. CDR1 and CDR2 from the germline V gene are MDHEN and SYDVKM. There are 17 residues in the CDR3. Germline trimming cut 2 bases from V and 0 bases from J; bases unmatched to any gene: 4. CDR3 bases: TGTGCCAGCAGTTTACGACAGGGATTCTCTGGGGCCAACGTCCTGACTTTC. Protein: CASSLRQGFSGANVLTF.

V usage is TRBV9 and J usage is TRBJ1-6; D is unclear. Trimming shortened V by 4 bases and J by 7 bases, and 12 bases separated the two germline ends. The CDR3 has 14 amino acids. Germline-derived CDR1 and CDR2 are SGDLS and YYNGEE. In DNA, the CDR3 is TGTGCCAGCAGCCCAGGAACGCTCAATTCACCCCTCCACTTT. It yields the protein CASSPGTLNSPLHF.